These 17 T cell receptor beta chains were sequenced from one sample in a study of T-cell memory formation after mild COVID-19. TCRdb itself ran the 5' RACE reads through MiXCR, one entry per CDR3 protein. Altogether 130,000 to 150,000 distinct CDR3 sequences are present, around 5.8% being singletons, with the ten largest covering around 2%. What was sequenced was PBMCs or a T cell subset sorted from them (not recorded which). The receptor set was obtained from an adult woman who had mild COVID-19 (a few samples of this study predate the infection). Cell type and time point are not known.

The gene calls are TRBV12-3 or TRBV12-4 and TRBJ2-7, with TRBD1 matching 10 bases. There are 15 residues in the CDR3. The V gene end was trimmed by 4 bases and the J gene end by 3 bases; junction bases not matched to a gene: 6. The CDR3 DNA reads TGTGCCAGCAGTTCCCCGACAGGGGGCATCTACGAGCAGTACTTC. The encoded protein is CASSSPTGGIYEQYF.

The gene calls are TRBV15 and TRBJ2-1; D may be TRBD1 (5 bases). Per the germline V gene, CDR1 is LNHNV and CDR2 is YYDKDF (reference sequence). The CDR3 is made up of 12 amino acids. In DNA, the CDR3 is TGTGCAATAGGGCAGGGTTACAATGAGCAGTTCTTC. Translated: CAIGQGYNEQFF.

This chain joins TRBV4-3 and TRBJ2-6; the D is unclear. The length of the CDR3 is 15 residues. CDR1 is LGHNA and CDR2 is YSLEER in the germline V gene. Trimming shortened V by 4 bases and J by 4 bases, and 11 bases separated the two germline ends. This CDR3 is CASSRGVTGANVLTF. In DNA form, the CDR3 reads TGCGCCAGCAGCCGTGGGGTCACGGGGGCCAACGTCCTGACTTTC.

This clonotype was counted many times. The chain carries TRBV12-3 or TRBV12-4 and TRBJ2-7; 9 nucleotides align to TRBD1. V lost 5 bases, J lost 4 bases, and 6 bases stayed unmatched. The CDR3 spans 14 residues. The CDR3 DNA reads as TGTGCCAGCAGTGGGGACAGGGAACGTTACGAGCAGTACTTC. This translates into CASSGDRERYEQYF.

This clonotype has just a few counts. The gene calls are TRBV12-3 or TRBV12-4 and TRBJ2-1; 10 bases align to TRBD2. The CDR3 contains 19 residues. The V segment lost 5 bases and the J segment 0 bases; nucleotides outside the gene matches: 13. The CDR3 coding sequence is TGTGCCAGCAGTCGAAGCAGGGCTAGCGGGAGTTTCTCCTACAATGAGCAGTTCTTC. This encodes CASSRSRASGSFSYNEQFF.

This clonotype was counted only a few times. This sequence joins TRBV19 and TRBJ2-1, with a weak D call TRBD2 (5 bases). The V end was cut by 5 bases, the J end by 5 bases, with 13 bases between. The CDR3 has 14 amino acids. CDR1 LNHDA and CDR2 SQIVND come from the germline V gene (reference sequence). The CDR3 coding sequence is TGTGCCAGTAGTCTCGAGGGTCGGAACAATGAGCAGTTCTTC. Translation gives CASSLEGRNNEQFF.

This clonotype has at least ten counts. The V call is TRBV5-1, the J call TRBJ2-7; D perhaps matches TRBD1 (6 bases). The CDR3 length is 15 residues. CDR1 is SGHRS and CDR2 is YFSETQ in the germline V gene. V dropped 3 bases and J dropped 0 bases, with 13 bases sitting between them. Here the CDR3 reads CASSSQGRSSYEQYF. DNA for the CDR3: TGCGCCAGCAGCTCACAGGGCCGTAGCTCCTACGAGCAGTACTTC.

This clonotype showed up just a few times. The CDR3: CASSPGHSGQPQHF. CDR3 nucleotide sequence: TGTGCCAGCTCACCGGGACACAGCGGTCAGCCCCAGCATTTT. The J gene is TRBJ1-5, the V gene TRBV18; tentative D call: TRBD1 (6 bases). The CDR3 is 14 amino acids. Germline values: CDR1 KGHSH, CDR2 LQKENI. Trimming cost V 3 bases and J 6 bases, with 12 bases left between them.

This clonotype was counted only a few times. This chain links TRBV6-5 with TRBJ2-1; TRBD2 aligns across 13 bases. The CDR3 totals 15 residues. Germline V gene data show CDR1 as MNHEY and CDR2 as SVGAGI. The V segment lost 5 bases and the J segment 2 bases; nucleotides outside the gene matches: 0. CDR3 bases: TGTGCCAGCAGTACTAGCGGGAGGGCCTACAATGAGCAGTTCTTC. This translates into CASSTSGRAYNEQFF.

This clonotype was seen at least ten times. This rearrangement joins TRBV4-2 to TRBJ1-5, with D uncertain. V lost 1 base and J lost 0, with 7 bases in between. Germline V gives CDR1 LGHNA, CDR2 YNFKEQ. The CDR3 is made up of 15 amino acids. CDR3 sequence: CASSQVSVSNQPQHF. The CDR3 nucleotides are TGTGCCAGCAGCCAAGTATCAGTTAGCAATCAGCCCCAGCATTTT.

This clonotype appeared a few times. The rearrangement links TRBV15 to TRBJ2-5, with unresolved D. CDR1 LNHNV and CDR2 YYDKDF come from the germline V gene (reference sequence). V lost 1 base and J lost 2, with 8 bases in between. There are 14 residues in the CDR3. Here the CDR3 DNA reads TGTGCCACCAGCAGAGTTACCAGACAAGAGACCCAGTACTTC. This gives the protein CATSRVTRQETQYF.

This clonotype was observed at least ten times. V usage is TRBV5-1 and J usage is TRBJ2-4; unclear D gene. There are 18 residues in the CDR3. Trimming cost V 0 bases and J 6 bases, with 22 bases left between them. CDR1 and CDR2 (germline): SGHRS, YFSETQ. The CDR3 sequence is CASSLAPQPPFTLNIQYF. CDR3 in DNA: TGCGCCAGCAGCTTGGCCCCACAGCCCCCTTTCACGTTAAACATTCAGTACTTC.

There are a few counts of this clonotype. The V and J genes are TRBV4-2 and TRBJ2-7; 8 bases are a match to TRBD2. CDR3 length equals 15 residues. With V trimmed by 3 bases and J by 2 bases, 6 bases remained unmatched. The germline gives CDR1 LGHNA, CDR2 YNFKEQ. The CDR3 DNA sequence: TGTGCCAGCAGCCACCCGCTAGCGGGTGCCTACGAGCAGTACTTC. It specifies CASSHPLAGAYEQYF.

In its sample, this clonotype ranks as medium-sized (0.01 to 0.1%). J is TRBJ2-1 and V is TRBV5-1; TRBD1 matches at 8 bases. V lost 1 base to trimming and J lost 3 bases; unmatched junction nucleotides: 6. The length of the CDR3 is 16 residues. CDR1 is SGHRS and CDR2 is YFSETQ in the germline V gene. The DNA for the CDR3 is TGCGCCAGCAGCTTGCTTACAGGGGGGCTCTACAATGAGCAGTTCTTC. Amino acids: CASSLLTGGLYNEQFF.

The genes are TRBV5-1 and TRBJ2-3; D gene uncertain. The germline CDR1 and CDR2 sequences are SGHRS and YFSETQ. The V gene lost 0 bases and the J gene lost 0 bases, with 8 bases spanning the gap. The CDR3 loop spans 15 amino acids. CDR3 sequence: CASSLVPPSTDTQYF. The CDR3 DNA sequence: TGCGCCAGCAGCTTGGTGCCACCCAGCACAGATACGCAGTATTTT. The full variable domain, rest sourced from reference TRBV5-1 and TRBJ2-3, is KAGVTQTPRYLIKTRGQQVTLSCSPISGHRSVSWYQQTPGQGLQFLFEYFSETQRNKGNFPGRFSGRQFSNSRSEMNVSTLELGDSALYLCASSLVPPSTDTQYFGPGTRLTVL.

This clonotype was seen only a few times. The J gene is TRBJ2-1, the V gene TRBV7-8, with 12 bases fitting TRBD2. Germline V gene sequence: CDR1 SGHVS, CDR2 FQNEAQ. V shed 8 bases and J 8 bases; nucleotides not matched to a gene: 4. The CDR3 length is 13 residues. In DNA form, the CDR3 reads TGTGCCAGCCGACTAGCGGGAGCCCATGAGCAGTTCTTC. Translation gives CASRLAGAHEQFF.

This clonotype was counted many times. The CDR3 region is CASREGGILAGDADTQYF. CDR3 bases: TGTGCCAGCAGGGAGGGGGGGATACTAGCGGGAGACGCAGATACGCAGTATTTT. This chain links TRBV6-2 or TRBV6-3 with TRBJ2-3; 11 bases match TRBD2. Germline CDR1 MNHEY, CDR2 SVGEGT. Unmatched junction bases numbered 15, after V lost 6 bases and J lost 4 bases. The CDR3 extends over 18 amino acids.